The 16 T cell receptor beta chains below were found in one sample sequenced in a study of blood T cell repertoires in COVID-19. Some clones are missing from TCRdb's copy, which holds only in-frame ones; the method was immunoSEQ multiplex PCR. The repertoire holds 250,000 to 300,000 clones, with 89% as singletons. Sequenced input: peripheral blood. The receptors derive from a woman in her thirties or forties who had recovered from COVID-19.

The rearrangement uses TRBV24-1 and TRBJ2-1, with a possible D match to TRBD1 (5 bases). The V gene lost 5 bases and the J gene lost 0 bases, with 16 bases spanning the gap. From germline, CDR1 is KGHDR and CDR2 SFDVKD. The CDR3 loop spans 17 amino acids. The CDR3 DNA is TGTGCCACCAGTGGAGAACAGGCAAGTAGCTCCTACAATGAGCAGTTCTTC. Its translation: CATSGEQASSSYNEQFF.

This clone was found once. The rearrangement joins TRBV11-2 to TRBJ1-6, with a possible D match to TRBD1 (5 bases). Germline CDR1 reads SGHAT; CDR2 reads FQNNGV. The CDR3 runs to 14 residues. The V and J ends lost 3 bases and 9 bases respectively, with 12 bases between them. Written as DNA, the CDR3 is TGTGCCAGCAGCTTCGGGGGGGATCGTTCACCCCTCCACTTT. Residues: CASSFGGDRSPLHF.

The chain uses TRBV7-3 and TRBJ2-2; 7 bases line up with TRBD2. V was clipped by 5 bases and J by 2 bases; unmatched bases: 5. CDR3 length: 15 amino acids. Germline lookup yields CDR1 SGHTA and CDR2 FQGTGA. The CDR3 coding sequence is TGTGCCAGCAGCGCGGGACTACGCAACACCGGGGAGCTGTTTTTT. Translating gives CASSAGLRNTGELFF.

The rearrangement joins TRBV7-2 to TRBJ2-3, with a weak D call TRBD2 (5 bases). Per the germline V gene, CDR1 is SGHTA and CDR2 is FQGNSA. Trimming cost V 3 bases and J 0 bases, with 13 bases left between them. CDR3 size: 16 residues. CDR3 sequence: CASSFLSGPSTDTQYF. The DNA of the CDR3 is TGTGCCAGCAGCTTCCTAAGCGGCCCGAGCACAGATACGCAGTATTTT.

The CDR3 DNA is TGTGCCTCCCAAGGGGCTAGCGGGAGCTACGAGCAGTACTTC. Its protein product is CASQGASGSYEQYF. The rearrangement joins TRBV28 to TRBJ2-7; 10 bases are shared with TRBD2. CDR1 and CDR2 (germline): MDHEN, SYDVKM. Trimming took 11 bases from V and 3 from J; bases not matched to a gene: 10. This CDR3 contains 14 residues. Filled out from reference TRBV28 and TRBJ2-7, the complete variable domain reads DVKVTQSSRYLVKRTGEKVFLECVQDMDHENMFWYRQDPGLGLRLIYFSYDVKMKEKGDIPEGYSVSREKKERFSLILESASTNQTSMYLCASQGASGSYEQYFGPGTRLTVT.

The chain uses TRBV9 and TRBJ1-2; 12 bases match TRBD1. V lost 3 bases to trimming and J lost 2 bases; unmatched junction nucleotides: 14. Germline V CDR1 and CDR2: SGDLS, YYNGEE. The CDR3 sequence is 19 residues long. The CDR3 loop is CASSADGTGGGSPNYGYTF. Written as DNA, the CDR3 is TGTGCCAGCAGCGCGGATGGGACAGGGGGCGGCAGTCCCAACTATGGCTACACCTTC.

J is TRBJ1-4 and V is TRBV27; 11 bases align to TRBD1. Germline V CDR1 and CDR2: MNHEY, SMNVEV (reference sequence). The CDR3 length is 17 residues. Losses at the gene ends were 7 bases for V and 2 bases for J; bases not matched to a gene: 9. Written as DNA, the CDR3 is TGTGCCAGCACTCGAGGACAGGGGGCAACGACTAATGAAAAACTGTTTTTT. This sequence encodes CASTRGQGATTNEKLFF.

A single count supports this clone. V and J are TRBV5-6 and TRBJ2-1; D might be TRBD2 (6 bases). CDR1 SGHDT and CDR2 YYEEEE come from the germline V gene. This CDR3 comprises 12 residues. V lost 4 bases and J lost 11, with 13 bases in between. This chain's CDR3 is CASSRTGSKQFF. Here the CDR3 DNA reads TGTGCCAGCAGCCGAACCGGGAGCAAGCAGTTCTTC.

The rearrangement links TRBV3-1 (or the pseudogene TRBV3-2) to TRBJ2-7, with 9 bases lining up with TRBD1. With V trimmed by 1 base and J by 5 bases, 9 bases remained unmatched. The germline V gene has CDR1 LGHDT and CDR2 YNNKEL (reference sequence). CDR3 length: 16 residues. In DNA form, the CDR3 reads TGTGCCAGCAGCCAAGGGGCCGGGACAGGGAGAAACGAGCAGTACTTC. Translating gives CASSQGAGTGRNEQYF.

This sequence joins TRBV4-1 and TRBJ2-3; TRBD2 agrees at 7 bases. This CDR3 comprises 13 residues. V was clipped by 6 bases and J by 6 bases; unmatched bases: 6. Looked up from germline, CDR1 is MGHRA and CDR2 is YSYEKL. In nucleotides, the CDR3 is TGCGCCAGCAGTCGGGCGGGAGACGATACGCAGTATTTT. It codes for CASSRAGDDTQYF.

The rearrangement links TRBV4-1 to TRBJ2-1; 10 bases agree with TRBD2. The germline V gene has CDR1 MGHRA and CDR2 YSYEKL. With 1 base clipped from V and 8 bases from J, the junction kept 8 bases outside the gene matches. The CDR3 is made up of 16 amino acids. The CDR3 region is CASSQAPTSGFYEQFF. The CDR3, as DNA: TGCGCCAGCAGCCAAGCCCCGACTAGCGGGTTCTATGAGCAGTTCTTC.

This clone was seen a few times. The chain links TRBV19 to TRBJ1-5; TRBD1 might be the D (6 bases). The CDR3 has 15 residues. From germline, CDR1 is LNHDA and CDR2 SQIVND (reference sequence). Between the trimmed V and J ends, which lost 5 bases and 5 bases, there was a span of 16 bases. The CDR3: CASSSGGRRDQPQHF. CDR3 sequence (DNA): TGTGCCAGTAGTTCTGGGGGCAGAAGGGATCAGCCCCAGCATTTT. Using reference TRBV19 and TRBJ1-5 for the parts outside the CDR3, the full variable domain is DGGITQSPKYLFRKEGQNVTLSCEQNLNHDAMYWYRQDPGQGLRLIYYSQIVNDFQKGDIAEGYSVSREKKESFPLTVTSAQKNPTAFYLCASSSGGRRDQPQHFGDGTRLSIL.

The rearrangement joins TRBV7-9 to TRBJ1-6; D is uncertain. This CDR3 has 14 residues. With 5 bases removed from V and 5 bases from J, the gap between germline ends came to 10 bases. In germline, CDR1 is SEHNR, CDR2 FQNEAQ (reference sequence). CDR3 loop: CASSPDWDNSPLHF. The CDR3 DNA sequence: TGTGCCAGCAGCCCGGACTGGGATAATTCACCCCTCCACTTT.

This rearrangement joins TRBV27 to TRBJ1-2; 7 nucleotides agree with TRBD1. The trim removed 8 bases at V and 8 bases at J, leaving 14 bases unmatched. The germline V gene encodes CDR1 MNHEY and CDR2 SMNVEV (reference sequence). This CDR3 has 14 residues. The CDR3: CASREGGVMGGYTF. The CDR3 DNA sequence: TGTGCCAGCCGTGAAGGGGGCGTAATGGGCGGCTACACCTTC.

The rearrangement links TRBV27 to TRBJ2-7; possibly TRBD2 for D (6 bases). There are 15 residues in the CDR3. The V gene's germline CDR1 is MNHEY and CDR2 SMNVEV (reference sequence). V lost 2 bases and J 2 bases, leaving 13 bases between the germline ends. The CDR3 region has the DNA TGTGCCAGCAGTTTAGAGGCGGGGCGACCCTACGAGCAGTACTTC. Its translation is CASSLEAGRPYEQYF.

The chain employs TRBV21-1 and TRBJ2-1; the D call in the table, TRBD1, was not verified against the DNA. TRBV21-1 is a documented pseudogene. CDR3 length equals 15 residues. The DNA of the CDR3 is TGTGCCAGCAAAGCACGGGTATTTGAAGACAGTGAGCAGTTCTTC. This translates into CASKARVFEDSEQFF.